Below are 21 T cell receptor beta chains sequenced from a single sample in a study of shared clonotypes between healthy human individuals. Generated by immunoSEQ multiplex PCR, the TCRdb table keeps only in-frame clones and is missing some. The sample gives 100,000 or so clones, about 71% of which show up once; 24% is in the top ten. The sequencing input was memory CD8+ T cells sorted from blood. Sample subset: CD45RO+ cells pooled with CCR7-negative TemRA cells. Receptors originate from a woman under 40 in good health.

The chain links TRBV29-1 to TRBJ2-7; 7 positions agree with TRBD1. V dropped 0 bases and J dropped 3; count of bases not matched to a gene: 5. This CDR3 is built from 14 residues. CDR1 is SQVTM and CDR2 is ANQGSEA in the germline V gene. For the CDR3, the DNA is TGCAGCGTTGAAGAACAGGGGAGTAGCTACGAGCAGTACTTC. It specifies CSVEEQGSSYEQYF.

The chain employs TRBV5-6 and TRBJ2-5; D unclear. Trimming stripped 0 bases from V and 2 bases from J, with 8 bases between. Germline-derived CDR1 and CDR2 are SGHDT and YYEEEE. This CDR3 has 14 amino acids. CDR3 nucleotides: TGTGCCAGCAGCTTGGTGGCAGAACAAGAGACCCAGTACTTC. It translates to CASSLVAEQETQYF.

There are a few counts of this clone. This chain connects TRBV6-6 to TRBJ2-2; unclear D gene. CDR1 is MNHNY, CDR2 SVGAGI, per germline (reference sequence). Trimming removed 3 bases from V and 3 bases from J, with 5 bases in between. This CDR3 contains 13 residues. CDR3 bases: TGTGCCAGCAGTTATGCGTACACCGGGGAGCTGTTTTTT. As protein: CASSYAYTGELFF.

This clone appeared once. This sequence joins TRBV6-6 and TRBJ2-2; TRBD1 matches 7 bases. In germline, CDR1 is MNHNY, CDR2 SVGAGI (reference sequence). The J segment lost 0 bases and the V segment lost 6 bases, leaving 4 bases of the junction unmatched. CDR3 length: 15 amino acids. CDR3 loop: CASSPGTANTGELFF. The CDR3 DNA reads TGTGCCAGCAGCCCGGGGACAGCGAACACCGGGGAGCTGTTTTTT.

A few counts support this clone. This sequence joins TRBV27 and TRBJ2-6; D possibly uses TRBD1 or TRBD2 (5 bases each). With 5 bases removed from V and 0 bases from J, the gap between germline ends came to 14 bases. The CDR3 runs 17 residues. Per germline, CDR1 MNHEY and CDR2 SMNVEV (reference sequence). CDR3 in DNA: TGTGCCAGCAGTCCGGGACCGTCCGACTCTGGGGCCAACGTCCTGACTTTC. It yields the protein CASSPGPSDSGANVLTF.

The CDR3 sequence: CASSRTSGSPYEQYF. The CDR3 DNA sequence: TGTGCCAGCAGCCGGACTAGCGGGAGCCCCTACGAGCAGTACTTC. J is TRBJ2-7 and V is TRBV5-4; 13 bases fit TRBD2. The germline V gene has CDR1 SGHNT and CDR2 YYREEE (reference sequence). V was pared by 4 bases and J by 2 bases, with 3 bases of the junction left unmatched. This CDR3 contains 15 residues.

The chain recombines TRBV4-2 with TRBJ2-2; D not certain. V was trimmed by 1 base and J by 6 bases, leaving 12 bases between them. Germline V lookup: CDR1 LGHNA, CDR2 YNFKEQ. This CDR3 contains 15 residues. The CDR3 coding sequence is TGTGCCAGCAGCCAAGTAGGTAGTTTGGCCGGGGAGCTGTTTTTT. Translation: CASSQVGSLAGELFF.

This sequence joins TRBV4-2 and TRBJ2-1; D ambiguous. V gave up 0 bases and J gave up 5 bases, with 20 bases separating them. CDR3 length equals 18 residues. Germline CDR1 LGHNA, CDR2 YNFKEQ. The CDR3 here is CASSQDSPIGWADNEQFF. For the CDR3, the DNA is TGTGCCAGCAGCCAAGATTCCCCCATTGGGTGGGCGGACAATGAGCAGTTCTTC.

The rearrangement links TRBV4-1 to TRBJ2-1, with D maybe TRBD1 (6 bases). This CDR3 is built from 16 residues. From germline, CDR1 is MGHRA and CDR2 YSYEKL. V gave up 4 bases and J gave up 7 bases, with 20 bases separating them. CDR3 DNA sequence: TGCGCCAGCAGCCTCCCGCCCAGATACAGGGTAAATGAGCAGTTCTTC. This gives the protein CASSLPPRYRVNEQFF.

The chain carries TRBV7-2 and TRBJ1-1; D gene unclear. Deletions cut 5 bases from V and 5 bases from J, with 15 bases between. This CDR3 comprises 14 residues. Germline CDR1 and CDR2: SGHTA and FQGNSA. The CDR3 DNA follows: TGTGCCAGCAGCGCCCGTCAGCTCGGGACTGAAGCTTTCTTT. It specifies CASSARQLGTEAFF.

This clone was seen more than once but under ten times. The chain joins TRBV6-1 to TRBJ2-2; D is ambiguous. V was shortened by 1 base and J by 6 bases, with 6 bases between the two germline ends. Germline V gene sequence: CDR1 MNHNS, CDR2 SASEGT. The CDR3 loop spans 13 amino acids. The CDR3 sequence is CASSEVGSGELFF. Written as DNA, the CDR3 is TGTGCCAGCAGTGAAGTTGGGTCCGGGGAGCTGTTTTTT.

The chain has TRBV28 and TRBJ2-1, with D possibly TRBD1 on 6 matching bases. There are 14 residues in the CDR3. Germline CDR1 and CDR2: MDHEN and SYDVKM. Trimming pared 4 bases from V and 4 bases from J, leaving 11 bases between. CDR3 loop: CASSSGTPYNEQFF. The CDR3 DNA reads TGTGCCAGCAGTTCCGGGACACCTTACAATGAGCAGTTCTTC.

This clone was picked up a small number of times. This sequence joins TRBV15 and TRBJ1-1; weak D call: TRBD1 (6 bases). The CDR3 covers 17 residues. CDR1 and CDR2 from the germline V gene are LNHNV and YYDKDF (reference sequence). Between the trimmed V and J ends, which lost 5 bases and 4 bases, there was a span of 23 bases. The CDR3: CATSGGLEESWSTEAFF. The CDR3 DNA reads as TGTGCCACCAGCGGGGGGCTTGAGGAGTCCTGGAGCACTGAAGCTTTCTTT.

The CDR3 nucleotides read TGTGCCAGCAGCCAAGGACCCAACAATGAGCAGTTCTTC. This encodes CASSQGPNNEQFF. The chain uses TRBV6-4 and TRBJ2-1, with D unresolved. The germline CDR1 and CDR2 sequences are MRHNA and SNTAGT. This CDR3 has 13 amino acids. The V gene lost 6 bases and the J gene lost 5 bases, with 11 bases spanning the gap.

The chain has TRBV20-1 and TRBJ2-7; D gene unclear. Trimming pared 7 bases from V and 2 bases from J, leaving 9 bases between. The germline CDR1 and CDR2 sequences are DFQATT and SNEGSKA (reference sequence). CDR3 length: 11 amino acids. As DNA, the CDR3 is TGCAGTGTGGATGGAGCCTACGAGCAGTACTTC. As protein: CSVDGAYEQYF.

The chain carries TRBV5-5 and TRBJ1-2; tentatively, D is TRBD1 (5 bases). The V gene lost 0 bases and the J gene lost 4 bases, with 10 bases spanning the gap. CDR1 is SGHKS and CDR2 is YYEKEE in the germline V gene (reference sequence). The CDR3 extends over 14 amino acids. DNA of the CDR3: TGTGCCAGCAGCTTGGTGCCTGGGGGCTATGGCTACACCTTC. Amino acid sequence: CASSLVPGGYGYTF.

The chain recombines TRBV15 with TRBJ2-1; 7 bases match TRBD2. Per germline, CDR1 LNHNV and CDR2 YYDKDF (reference sequence). Losses at the gene ends were 0 bases for V and 10 bases for J; bases not matched to a gene: 6. This CDR3 is 14 amino acids long. CDR3 coding DNA: TGTGCCACCAGCAGAGAAACGGGACTAACAGAGCAGTTCTTC. It codes for CATSRETGLTEQFF.

The chain carries TRBV28 and TRBJ1-1, with a possible D match to TRBD1 (6 bases). Trimming pared 7 bases from V and 3 bases from J, leaving 15 bases between. This CDR3 comprises 14 residues. Germline loops: CDR1 MDHEN, CDR2 SYDVKM. CDR3 coding DNA: TGTGCCAGCAACCCGACAGGATCCTACACTGAAGCTTTCTTT. Amino acids: CASNPTGSYTEAFF.

The gene calls are TRBV7-8 and TRBJ2-7, with 10 bases identical to TRBD2. The CDR3 contains 17 residues. Germline lookup yields CDR1 SGHVS and CDR2 FQNEAQ. V dropped 3 bases and J dropped 2; count of bases not matched to a gene: 10. CDR3 in amino acids: CASSFHIRAGGPYEQYF. The CDR3 bases are TGTGCCAGCAGCTTCCACATTCGAGCGGGAGGGCCCTACGAGCAGTACTTC.

This clone was counted once. The chain recombines TRBV7-6 with TRBJ1-6; D remains unclear. Germline values: CDR1 SGHVS, CDR2 FNYEAQ. Trimming took off 1 base at V and 10 bases at J, with 5 bases between the two ends. The CDR3 runs 12 residues. CDR3 sequence reads: CASSLGRSPLHF. The CDR3 coding sequence is TGTGCCAGCAGCTTAGGGAGGTCACCCCTCCACTTT.

This clone was found many times. The chain joins TRBV25-1 to TRBJ2-2; 12 bases are shared with TRBD2. The V gene's germline CDR1 is MGHDK and CDR2 SYGVNS. The CDR3 has 14 amino acids. J was trimmed by 3 bases and V by 7 bases; bases with no gene match: 0. The CDR3 loop reads CASTSGRDTGELFF. Written as DNA, the CDR3 is TGTGCCAGCACTAGCGGGAGGGACACCGGGGAGCTGTTTTTT.